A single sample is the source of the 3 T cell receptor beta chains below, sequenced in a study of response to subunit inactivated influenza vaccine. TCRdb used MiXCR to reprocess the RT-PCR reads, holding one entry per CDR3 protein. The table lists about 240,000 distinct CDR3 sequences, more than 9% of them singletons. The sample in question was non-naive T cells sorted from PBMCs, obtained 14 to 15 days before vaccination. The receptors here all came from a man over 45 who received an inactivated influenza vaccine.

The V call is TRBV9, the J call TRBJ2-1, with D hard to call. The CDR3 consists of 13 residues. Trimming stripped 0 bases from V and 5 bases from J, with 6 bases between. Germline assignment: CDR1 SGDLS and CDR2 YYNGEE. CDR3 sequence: CASSVELNNEQFF. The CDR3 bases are TGTGCCAGCAGCGTAGAACTGAACAATGAGCAGTTCTTC.

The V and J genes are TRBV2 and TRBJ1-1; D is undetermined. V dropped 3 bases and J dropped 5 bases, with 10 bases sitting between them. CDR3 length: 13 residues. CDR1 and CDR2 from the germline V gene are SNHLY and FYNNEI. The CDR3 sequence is CASSDKGGTEAFF. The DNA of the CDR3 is TGTGCCAGCAGTGACAAGGGTGGAACTGAAGCTTTCTTT.

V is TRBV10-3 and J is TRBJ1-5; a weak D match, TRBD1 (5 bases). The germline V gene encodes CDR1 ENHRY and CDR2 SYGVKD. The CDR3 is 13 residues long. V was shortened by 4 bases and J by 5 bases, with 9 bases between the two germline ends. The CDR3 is CAISGTMDQPQHF. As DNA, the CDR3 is TGTGCCATCAGTGGGACAATGGATCAGCCCCAGCATTTT.